The T cell receptor (beta chain) under discussion was sequenced for a study of OX40 agonist ivuxolimab in advanced cancers. On the study more broadly: Ivuxolimab, an agonist antibody against OX40 (CD134), was given to patients. A history of anti-PD-1, anti-PD-L1 or anti-CTLA-4 therapy was acceptable, and approximately 41% had some.

Sampling of blood occurred at baseline, cycle 4 day 1, and cycle 7 day 1. Method: immunoSEQ multiplex PCR; TCRdb's copy keeps in-frame clones and lacks some. The table includes about 18,000 clones, roughly 91% detected once. The V gene end was trimmed by 4 bases and the J gene end by 3 bases; junction bases not matched to a gene: 4. The CDR3 has 15 amino acids. The germline CDR1 and CDR2 sequences are LGHNA and YNFKEQ. The origin of this receptor is an adult with an advanced solid tumor such as melanoma, head and neck, liver or kidney cancer. The starting material was CD4+ or CD8+ T cells sorted from blood, obtained in a trial of the OX40 agonist ivuxolimab. This chain joins TRBV4-2 and TRBJ2-3; 10 bases match TRBD2. The CDR3 is CASSPDSGGTDTQYF. CDR3 sequence (DNA): TGTGCCAGCAGCCCTGATAGCGGGGGGACAGATACGCAGTATTTT.